The 12 T cell receptor beta chains reported below all come from one sample, sequenced in a study of cytotoxic CD8 clonotypes in ibrutinib-treated CLL. Only in-frame clones appear in the TCRdb table, and some are missing; sequencing was by immunoSEQ multiplex PCR. This repertoire shows about 140,000 clones, 60% to 80% found once; its top ten account for around 30%. The sample in question was PBMCs, obtained after 12 months of ibrutinib treatment. The receptors were sampled from a human donor with chronic lymphocytic leukemia.

V gene TRBV5-4 combines with J gene TRBJ2-1; 10 bases fit TRBD2. The V segment lost 3 bases and the J segment 7 bases; nucleotides outside the gene matches: 1. The CDR3 totals 13 residues. Per the germline V gene, CDR1 is SGHNT and CDR2 is YYREEE (reference sequence). The CDR3 spells CASSWGLANEQFF. The CDR3 nucleotides are TGTGCCAGCAGCTGGGGACTAGCGAATGAGCAGTTCTTC. Drawing the rest from reference TRBV5-4 and TRBJ2-1, the complete variable domain is ETGVTQSPTHLIKTRGQQVTLRCSSQSGHNTVSWYQQALGQGPQFIFQYYREEENGRGNFPPRFSGLQFPNYSSELNVNALELDDSALYLCASSWGLANEQFFGPGTRLTVL.

As concerns this clone: Other DNA variants within this sample encode the same CDR3. J is TRBJ2-5 and V is TRBV28; 7 nucleotides align to TRBD1. Germline CDR1 MDHEN, CDR2 SYDVKM. The CDR3 contains 12 residues. V lost 6 bases and J lost 5; bases outside the gene matches: 3. CDR3 DNA: TGTGCCAGCAGACAGGGGATTGAGACCCAGTACTTC. This sequence encodes CASRQGIETQYF.

The chain recombines TRBV29-1 with TRBJ1-3; D gene unclear. Germline CDR1 SQVTM, CDR2 ANQGSEA. The CDR3 covers 13 residues. Trimming removed 1 base at V and 2 bases at J, with 6 bases between. In nucleotides, the CDR3 is TGCAGCGTTGAAGTCGGCGCTGGAAACACCATATATTTT. This encodes CSVEVGAGNTIYF.

V usage is TRBV7-2 and J usage is TRBJ1-5; TRBD1 agrees at 7 bases. V was clipped by 5 bases and J by 0 bases; unmatched bases: 4. The germline CDR1 and CDR2 sequences are SGHTA and FQGNSA. The CDR3 totals 15 residues. The DNA for the CDR3 is TGTGCCAGCAGCCCGACAGGGTATAGCAATCAGCCCCAGCATTTT. Translation: CASSPTGYSNQPQHF.

On this clone itself: Distinct nucleotide sequences in the sample also encode this CDR3. The V gene is TRBV27, the J gene TRBJ1-1; possibly TRBD1 for D (6 bases). V gave up 6 bases and J gave up 0 bases, with 11 bases separating them. Per germline, CDR1 MNHEY and CDR2 SMNVEV (reference sequence). This CDR3 contains 14 residues. The CDR3 spells CASSWGQLNTEAFF. For the CDR3, the DNA is TGTGCCAGCAGCTGGGGACAACTGAACACTGAAGCTTTCTTT.

This clone was detected only once. The chain joins TRBV4-1 to TRBJ2-7; D call uncertain. Deletions cut 0 bases from V and 3 bases from J, with 15 bases between. Germline values: CDR1 MGHRA, CDR2 YSYEKL. The CDR3 totals 16 residues. The CDR3 DNA reads TGCGCCAGCAGCCAAGATTCCGGGTATTTGCGCTACGAGCAGTACTTC. It yields the protein CASSQDSGYLRYEQYF.

The CDR3 DNA reads as TGTGCCAGTCAGGACAAAGAGACCCAGTACTTC. Translating gives CASQDKETQYF. The V and J genes are TRBV19 and TRBJ2-5, with a weak D call TRBD1 (5 bases). V was clipped by 8 bases and J by 3 bases, with 7 bases between them. CDR1 is LNHDA, CDR2 SQIVND, per germline (reference sequence). The CDR3 loop spans 11 amino acids.

The chain uses TRBV5-6 and TRBJ2-7, with 9 bases identical to TRBD1. V dropped 2 bases and J dropped 3; count of bases not matched to a gene: 6. The germline gives CDR1 SGHDT, CDR2 YYEEEE. The CDR3 is 15 amino acids. The CDR3 DNA sequence: TGTGCCAGCAGCTTCACCTCGACAGGGGGCTACGAGCAGTACTTC. This codes for CASSFTSTGGYEQYF.

The chain links TRBV7-2 to TRBJ2-1, with TRBD2 matching 15 bases. The CDR3 runs to 16 residues. The germline V gene has CDR1 SGHTA and CDR2 FQGNSA. Trimming at V came to 5 bases and at J to 7 bases, leaving 6 bases not matched to a gene. The CDR3 region is CASSTSGTSGRNEQFF. In nucleotides, the CDR3 is TGTGCCAGCAGCACCTCCGGGACTAGCGGGAGGAATGAGCAGTTCTTC. The entire variable domain, with the rest obtained from reference TRBV7-2 and TRBJ2-1, is as follows: GAGVSQSPSNKVTEKGKDVELRCDPISGHTALYWYRQSLGQGLEFLIYFQGNSAPDKSGLPSDRFSAERTGGSVSTLTIQRTQQEDSAVYLCASSTSGTSGRNEQFFGPGTRLTVL.

CDR3 in amino acids: CAWSIGSSGANVLTF. In DNA form, the CDR3 reads TGTGCCTGGAGTATAGGCAGCTCTGGGGCCAACGTCCTGACTTTC. This chain connects TRBV30 to TRBJ2-6; D remains unclear. This CDR3 region has 15 residues. V lost 2 bases and J 0 bases, leaving 8 bases between the germline ends. Germline V CDR1 and CDR2: GTSNPN, SVGIG (reference sequence).

This chain links TRBV6-5 with TRBJ2-3; weak D call: TRBD2 (5 bases). Trimming stripped 2 bases from V and 0 bases from J, with 12 bases between. Per the germline V gene, CDR1 is MNHEY and CDR2 is SVGAGI. CDR3 length: 16 residues. CDR3 nucleotide sequence: TGTGCCAGCAGTTACCGCGGGTTTGGGAGCACAGATACGCAGTATTTT. The encoded protein is CASSYRGFGSTDTQYF.

This chain connects TRBV4-3 to TRBJ2-5; possible D gene TRBD1, 5 bases. The CDR3 is 15 residues long. V lost 5 bases and J lost 0, with 13 bases in between. The V gene's germline CDR1 is LGHNA and CDR2 YSLEER. The CDR3 loop is CASSLNPRDQETQYF. The CDR3 DNA is TGCGCCAGCAGCTTAAACCCCAGGGACCAAGAGACCCAGTACTTC.